One and the same sample provided the 23 T cell receptor beta chains below, sequenced in a study of shared clonotypes between healthy human individuals. Profiling relied on immunoSEQ multiplex PCR, and the TCRdb table lists in-frame clones only, not all of them. The sample carries approximately 2.5 million clones, roughly 93% recorded once. Sequenced: naive CD4+ T cells from PBMCs. Sample subset: CD45RA+ positively selected. The receptors stem from a man between 18 and 29 years old in good health. Some clones in this sample may be carry-over from other donors' samples.

Of note for this clone: This sample includes further DNA sequences coding for the same CDR3. The V gene is TRBV19, the J gene TRBJ1-5; D unclear. V was cut by 3 bases and J by 1 base, with 10 bases left in between. The CDR3 has 15 residues. The V gene's germline CDR1 is LNHDA and CDR2 SQIVND (reference sequence). The CDR3 nucleotides are TGTGCCAGTAGTATCGAAGGGTTAAGCAATCAGCCCCAGCATTTT. Protein sequence: CASSIEGLSNQPQHF.

Points on this clone: Other DNA sequences in the same sample also yield this CDR3. This chain joins TRBV7-2 and TRBJ2-7; 12 nucleotides align to TRBD2. The V gene end was trimmed by 5 bases and the J gene end by 2 bases; junction bases not matched to a gene: 4. Germline-derived CDR1 and CDR2 are SGHTA and FQGNSA. The CDR3 covers 15 residues. This CDR3 reads CASSLRLAGAYEQYF. For the CDR3, the DNA is TGTGCCAGCAGCCTGCGACTAGCGGGAGCCTACGAGCAGTACTTC.

This chain links TRBV15 with TRBJ1-1; D is ambiguous. Per germline, CDR1 LNHNV and CDR2 YYDKDF (reference sequence). The CDR3 sequence is 14 residues long. Deletions cut 1 base from V and 1 base from J, with 7 bases between. CDR3: CATSRVPRNTEAFF. The CDR3 DNA follows: TGTGCCACCAGCAGAGTCCCTAGGAACACTGAAGCTTTCTTT.

CDR3 loop: CASSPGDRNSTNEKLFF. The CDR3 DNA reads TGTGCCAGCAGCCCAGGGGACAGAAACTCAACTAATGAAAAACTGTTTTTT. This rearrangement joins TRBV7-9 to TRBJ1-4; 7 bases map to TRBD1. This CDR3 is built from 17 residues. Trimming at V came to 5 bases and at J to 0 bases, leaving 9 bases not matched to a gene. CDR1 SEHNR and CDR2 FQNEAQ come from the germline V gene (reference sequence).

V usage is TRBV4-1 and J usage is TRBJ2-5; D uncertain. Trimming stripped 5 bases from V and 5 bases from J, with 6 bases between. Germline loops: CDR1 MGHRA, CDR2 YSYEKL. The CDR3 runs 11 residues. The CDR3 spells CASSFRETQYF. In nucleotides, the CDR3 is TGCGCCAGCAGCTTCAGGGAGACCCAGTACTTC.

V gene TRBV7-9 combines with J gene TRBJ1-5; D gene uncertain. The length of the CDR3 is 13 residues. V lost 5 bases, J lost 7 bases, and 12 bases lay in between. From germline, CDR1 is SEHNR and CDR2 FQNEAQ (reference sequence). The CDR3 is CASSPEGGQPQHF. As DNA, the CDR3 is TGTGCCAGCAGCCCAGAGGGAGGGCAGCCCCAGCATTTT.

This clone is a singleton in its sample. The chain recombines TRBV28 with TRBJ2-1, with 10 bases fitting TRBD2. Looked up from germline, CDR1 is MDHEN and CDR2 is SYDVKM. The CDR3 runs to 15 residues. V shed 9 bases, J shed 15 bases, and the junction held 20 bases outside the gene matches. The CDR3 bases are TGTGCCAGTGCTAGCCCGGGACTAGCGATTTCAGTTGGGTTCTTC. Its protein product is CASASPGLAISVGFF.

The J gene is TRBJ1-2, the V gene TRBV28; 8 bases agree with TRBD1. CDR3 length: 15 residues. V trimming: 7 bases; J trimming: 0 bases; junction bases outside the gene matches: 7. Germline V gene data show CDR1 as MDHEN and CDR2 as SYDVKM. For the CDR3, the DNA is TGTGCCAGCACCATGGACAGGGCTTCTAACTATGGCTACACCTTC. This sequence encodes CASTMDRASNYGYTF.

This chain joins TRBV27 and TRBJ1-1; no clear D. The V and J ends lost 2 bases and 4 bases respectively, with 8 bases between them. The CDR3 totals 13 residues. Germline V gives CDR1 MNHEY, CDR2 SMNVEV (reference sequence). CDR3 in DNA: TGTGCCAGCAGTTTAAGGTGGGGCACTGAAGCTTTCTTT. Its protein is CASSLRWGTEAFF.

CDR3 region: CASIPRNINFPYNEQFF. The CDR3 nucleotides read TGTGCCAGCATCCCAAGGAACATCAACTTTCCCTACAATGAGCAGTTCTTC. The gene calls are TRBV2 and TRBJ2-1; D gene ambiguous. The CDR3 consists of 17 residues. Germline CDR1 is SNHLY and CDR2 is FYNNEI. Trimming shortened V by 7 bases and J by 2 bases, and 21 bases separated the two germline ends.

The rearrangement uses TRBV11-2 and TRBJ2-3; weak D call: TRBD1 (5 bases). Germline CDR1 reads SGHAT; CDR2 reads FQNNGV. The V gene lost 1 base and the J gene lost 1 base, with 9 bases spanning the gap. The CDR3 has 15 amino acids. The CDR3 DNA reads TGTGCCAGCAGCTTAGTTCCCAGGGGCACAGATACGCAGTATTTT. Protein product: CASSLVPRGTDTQYF.

The chain joins TRBV7-9 to TRBJ1-4, with D possibly matching TRBD1 (5 bases). V gave up 4 bases and J gave up 4 bases, with 10 bases separating them. The CDR3 runs 14 residues. Germline V gene lookup returns CDR1 SEHNR and CDR2 FQNEAQ (reference sequence). The CDR3 loop reads CASSSQGYNEKLFF. CDR3 DNA sequence: TGTGCCAGCAGCTCCCAGGGCTATAATGAAAAACTGTTTTTT. The variable domain in full, with the rest retrieved from reference TRBV7-9 and TRBJ1-4, is DTGVSQNPRHKITKRGQNVTFRCDPISEHNRLYWYRQTLGQGPEFLTYFQNEAQLEKSRLLSDRFSAERPKGSFSTLEIQRTEQGDSAMYLCASSSQGYNEKLFFGSGTQLSVL.

The gene calls are TRBV7-3 and TRBJ2-2, with 9 bases lining up with TRBD1. The V and J ends lost 6 bases and 5 bases, in that order; junction bases with no gene match: 4. The germline CDR1 and CDR2 sequences are SGHTA and FQGTGA. The CDR3 loop spans 14 amino acids. CDR3: CASRQQGATGELFF. CDR3 DNA sequence: TGTGCCAGCAGACAACAGGGGGCGACCGGGGAGCTGTTTTTT.

The chain uses TRBV7-2 and TRBJ1-3; D is unclear. V was clipped by 4 bases and J by 0 bases, with 13 bases between them. Germline V gene data show CDR1 as SGHTA and CDR2 as FQGNSA. The CDR3 length is 16 residues. The CDR3 nucleotides read TGTGCCAGCAGCTCCTATCTTTCACGCTCTGGAAACACCATATATTTT. Translated: CASSSYLSRSGNTIYF.

V and J are TRBV7-9 and TRBJ2-2, with D uncertain. The germline V gene encodes CDR1 SEHNR and CDR2 FQNEAQ (reference sequence). V was pared by 3 bases and J by 0 bases, with 8 bases between. The CDR3 is 15 amino acids. CDR3 protein: CASSFGHSNTGELFF. The CDR3 DNA is TGTGCCAGCAGCTTCGGCCACTCGAACACCGGGGAGCTGTTTTTT.

The chain carries TRBV4-2 and TRBJ2-5, with D unresolved. The CDR3 has 16 amino acids. Per germline, CDR1 LGHNA and CDR2 YNFKEQ. The V and J ends lost 1 base and 1 base respectively, with 13 bases between them. CDR3 sequence: CASSQGPNRGQETQYF. CDR3 coding DNA: TGTGCCAGCAGCCAAGGGCCTAACAGAGGCCAAGAGACCCAGTACTTC.

The chain links TRBV2 to TRBJ2-5; the D is unclear. Germline V lookup: CDR1 SNHLY, CDR2 FYNNEI. V dropped 7 bases and J dropped 1 base, with 19 bases sitting between them. This CDR3 has 16 amino acids. The CDR3 loop reads CASTVTGPRVQETQYF. CDR3 DNA sequence: TGTGCCAGCACCGTGACCGGGCCAAGGGTCCAAGAGACCCAGTACTTC.

The V call is TRBV4-2, the J call TRBJ1-6; D gene uncertain. This CDR3 comprises 17 residues. CDR1 and CDR2 from the germline V gene are LGHNA and YNFKEQ. V was pared by 0 bases and J by 4 bases, with 13 bases between. The CDR3 DNA reads TGTGCCAGCAGCCAAGATGAGAAGGCCGTTTATAATTCACCCCTCCACTTT. It specifies CASSQDEKAVYNSPLHF.

V usage is TRBV10-1 and J usage is TRBJ2-7, with 7 bases matching TRBD1. The CDR3 is 17 amino acids. The J segment lost 4 bases and the V segment lost 4 bases, leaving 16 bases of the junction unmatched. Germline lookup yields CDR1 WNHNN and CDR2 SYGVQD (reference sequence). The CDR3 nucleotides read TGCGCCAGCAGTGGACGGGCAAGAACAGGGGCTATATACGAGCAGTACTTC. Translated: CASSGRARTGAIYEQYF.

The chain employs TRBV5-1 and TRBJ2-1, with 10 bases fitting TRBD2. The germline V gene encodes CDR1 SGHRS and CDR2 YFSETQ. This CDR3 contains 15 residues. The junction had 7 bases not matched to a gene; V was cut back by 2 bases and J by 8 bases. The CDR3 DNA follows: TGCGCCAGCAGCTTTTTATCCGGGACTAGCGATGAGCAGTTCTTC. It is translated as CASSFLSGTSDEQFF.

This clone is a singleton in its sample. V and J are TRBV11-1 and TRBJ1-6; D perhaps matches TRBD1 (6 bases). This CDR3 has 15 residues. Germline assignment: CDR1 SGHAT and CDR2 FQDESV (reference sequence). Trimming took 1 base from V and 9 from J, leaving 13 bases between them. The CDR3 loop reads CASSLESGAGSPLHF. CDR3 DNA: TGTGCCAGCAGCTTAGAGTCAGGGGCCGGTTCACCCCTCCACTTT.

The J gene is TRBJ2-1, the V gene TRBV15; 7 bases are shared with TRBD2. The CDR3 runs 12 residues. J lost 9 bases, V lost 11 bases, and 10 bases had no gene match. Germline-derived CDR1 and CDR2 are LNHNV and YYDKDF (reference sequence). The CDR3, as DNA: TGTGCCGCGAGCGGGGCAGTGAGTGAGCAGTTCTTC. It yields the protein CAASGAVSEQFF.

The chain is built from TRBV11-2 and TRBJ2-7; D possibly corresponds to TRBD1 (5 bases). V dropped 5 bases and J dropped 0 bases, with 11 bases sitting between them. The CDR3 length is 14 residues. Germline assignment: CDR1 SGHAT and CDR2 FQNNGV. The CDR3 here is CASSARTSSYEQYF. For the CDR3, the DNA is TGTGCCAGCAGCGCTAGGACAAGCTCCTACGAGCAGTACTTC.